Each of the 11 T cell receptor beta chains below was sequenced from the same sample in a study of T-cell reconstitution after alpha-beta-depleted transplantation in children. The library targeted TCRbeta and was prepared with unique molecular identifiers. TCRdb fed the PCR reads into MiXCR, producing one record per CDR3 protein. This table has 500,000 to 750,000 distinct CDR3 sequences, 25% to 30% appearing once. The sample here was PBMCs, taken before TCRalphabeta/CD19-depleted stem cell transplant. The receptors derive from a boy under three years old with Wiskott-Aldrich syndrome, due to receive a stem cell transplant.

This clonotype was detected ten times or more. The V gene is TRBV10-3, the J gene TRBJ2-5, with a weak D call TRBD1 (6 bases). Trimming cost V 4 bases and J 5 bases, with 14 bases left between them. Germline loops: CDR1 ENHRY, CDR2 SYGVKD. The CDR3 is made up of 14 amino acids. In DNA form, the CDR3 reads TGTGCCATCAGTGCTAGGGGGAGTGGGGAGACCCAGTACTTC. It yields the protein CAISARGSGETQYF.

This clonotype showed up just a few times. The rearrangement joins TRBV27 to TRBJ2-6, with TRBD1 matching 7 bases. The CDR3 consists of 18 residues. V shed 3 bases and J 2 bases; nucleotides not matched to a gene: 10. From germline, CDR1 is MNHEY and CDR2 SMNVEV (reference sequence). The CDR3 is CASSFSTTGVTGANVLTF. The DNA for the CDR3 is TGTGCCAGCAGTTTTTCTACTACAGGGGTCACTGGGGCCAACGTCCTGACTTTC.

This sequence joins TRBV7-8 and TRBJ2-2, with 9 positions matching TRBD1. Germline V lookup: CDR1 SGHVS, CDR2 FQNEAQ. The CDR3 is 17 amino acids. Trimming at V came to 5 bases and at J to 2 bases, leaving 9 bases not matched to a gene. DNA of the CDR3: TGTGCCAGCAGCCGCGGTGTGACAGGGGGAAACACCGGGGAGCTGTTTTTT. Translation gives CASSRGVTGGNTGELFF.

V usage is TRBV5-1 and J usage is TRBJ2-7; tentatively, D is TRBD2 (6 bases). Trimming removed 7 bases from V and 5 bases from J, with 19 bases in between. Germline V gene sequence: CDR1 SGHRS, CDR2 YFSETQ. The CDR3 runs 14 residues. The CDR3 loop reads CASSTGGGLDEQYF. The CDR3 region has the DNA TGCGCCAGCTCGACCGGGGGAGGTTTGGACGAGCAGTACTTC.

The chain carries TRBV29-1 and TRBJ1-1, with 7 nucleotides matching TRBD1. V was pared by 6 bases and J by 11 bases, with 9 bases of the junction left unmatched. Germline V gene data show CDR1 as SQVTM and CDR2 as ANQGSEA. The CDR3 sequence is 11 residues long. CDR3 residues: CSVVGAGGAFF. In nucleotides, the CDR3 is TGCAGCGTCGTCGGGGCAGGGGGGGCTTTCTTT.

The chain uses TRBV18 and TRBJ1-5; D is ambiguous. Trimming left V 2 bases short and J 0 bases short, with 8 bases between. Germline loops: CDR1 KGHSH, CDR2 LQKENI. The CDR3 spans 15 residues. The CDR3 DNA follows: TGTGCCAGCTCACCAAGGAGGTTTAGCAATCAGCCCCAGCATTTT. Amino acids: CASSPRRFSNQPQHF.

This clonotype was picked up a small number of times. The chain carries TRBV9 and TRBJ1-2, with a tentative D call TRBD1 (5 bases). CDR1 and CDR2 (germline): SGDLS, YYNGEE. The CDR3 consists of 13 residues. V lost 4 bases to trimming and J lost 3 bases, with 10 bases between them. This CDR3 is CASSKDSHYGYTF. The CDR3 nucleotides are TGTGCCAGCAGCAAAGACAGTCACTATGGCTACACCTTC.

The rearrangement joins TRBV6-2 or TRBV6-3 to TRBJ2-3, with 7 bases matching TRBD2. V was pared by 6 bases and J by 4 bases, with 7 bases of the junction left unmatched. The CDR3 is 14 residues long. CDR1 is MNHEY, CDR2 SVGEGT, per germline. The CDR3: CASRWREMADTQYF. The CDR3 nucleotides are TGTGCCAGCAGGTGGCGGGAGATGGCAGATACGCAGTATTTT.

This clonotype was observed a handful of times. This rearrangement joins TRBV5-1 to TRBJ2-3; D might be TRBD2 (5 bases). V dropped 4 bases and J dropped 5 bases, with 14 bases sitting between them. Per the germline V gene, CDR1 is SGHRS and CDR2 is YFSETQ. CDR3 length: 14 residues. CDR3 amino acids: CASSTGYEGDTQYF. In nucleotides, the CDR3 is TGCGCCAGCAGCACTGGCTATGAGGGAGATACGCAGTATTTT.

This clonotype was observed a single time. V is TRBV7-8 and J is TRBJ2-7, with D uncertain. The germline V gene encodes CDR1 SGHVS and CDR2 FQNEAQ. Trimming left V 6 bases short and J 6 bases short, with 9 bases between. This CDR3 has 11 amino acids. DNA of the CDR3: TGTGCCAGCAGTACGTTGGGCGAGCAGTACTTC. Its translation: CASSTLGEQYF.

The chain is built from TRBV4-2 and TRBJ2-1; 7 nucleotides align to TRBD1. V was clipped by 4 bases and J by 0 bases; unmatched bases: 3. This CDR3 is built from 15 residues. Germline lookup yields CDR1 LGHNA and CDR2 YNFKEQ. The CDR3 DNA follows: TGTGCCAGCAGCCGTTACAGGGGCTCCTACAATGAGCAGTTCTTC. Its protein product is CASSRYRGSYNEQFF.